The source of this TCR beta chain is a study of CD8 T cells in Susac syndrome. Turning to the study itself: Among the sequenced Susac syndrome patients, roughly six had active disease while under ten were in remission.

Between the trimmed V and J ends, which lost 3 bases and 3 bases, there was a span of 6 bases. The CDR3 is 12 amino acids. Reverse transcription of about 0.5 to 1 ug RNA was carried out with random hexamers. Each CDR3 protein gets one entry after TCRdb re-called the immunoSEQ multiplex PCR reads with MiXCR. The table records 170,000 or so distinct CDR3 sequences, 85% to 95% of them present only once. This clonotype originated in a human donor with Susac syndrome. The chain uses TRBV12-3 or TRBV12-4 and TRBJ2-7; D gene uncertain. Sequenced input: CD4+ T cells from PBMCs. CDR3 DNA: TGTGCCAGCAGTTTCTGGATCTACGAGCAGTACTTC. Translation gives CASSFWIYEQYF.